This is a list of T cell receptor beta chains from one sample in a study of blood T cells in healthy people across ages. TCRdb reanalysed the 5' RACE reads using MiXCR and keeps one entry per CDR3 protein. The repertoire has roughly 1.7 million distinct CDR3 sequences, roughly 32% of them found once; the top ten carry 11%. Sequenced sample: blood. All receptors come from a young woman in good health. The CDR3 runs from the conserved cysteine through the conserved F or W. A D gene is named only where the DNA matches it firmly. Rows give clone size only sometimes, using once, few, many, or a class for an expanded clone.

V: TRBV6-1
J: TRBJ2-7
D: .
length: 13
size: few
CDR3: CASSERDPYEQYF
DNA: TGTGCCAGCAGTGAAAGGGACCCTTACGAGCAGTACTTC

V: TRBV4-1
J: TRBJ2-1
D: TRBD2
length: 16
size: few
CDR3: CASSQVGLAHNNEQFF
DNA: TGCGCCAGCAGCCAAGTAGGACTAGCTCATAACAATGAGCAGTTCTTC

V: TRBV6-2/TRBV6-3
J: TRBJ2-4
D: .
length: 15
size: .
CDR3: CASSGWPRTKNIQYF
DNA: TGTGCCAGCAGTGGTTGGCCGAGGACCAAAAACATTCAGTACTTC

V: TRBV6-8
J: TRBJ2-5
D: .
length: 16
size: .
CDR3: CASSYSHRQGGETQYF
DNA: TGTGCCAGCAGTTACTCCCACCGACAGGGAGGAGAGACCCAGTACTTC

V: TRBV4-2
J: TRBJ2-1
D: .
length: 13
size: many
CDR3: CASSQPSEDEQFF
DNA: TGTGCCAGCAGCCAACCTAGCGAGGATGAGCAGTTCTTC

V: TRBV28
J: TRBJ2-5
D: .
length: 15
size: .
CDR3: CASSLTGRTLETQYF
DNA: TGTGCCAGCAGTTTAACAGGCAGGACTCTAGAGACCCAGTACTTC

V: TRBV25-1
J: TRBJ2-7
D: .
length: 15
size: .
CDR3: CASSEGLASFYEQYF
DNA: TGTGCCAGCAGTGAGGGGCTAGCGAGCTTCTACGAGCAGTACTTC

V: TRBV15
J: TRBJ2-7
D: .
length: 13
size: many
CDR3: CATSARRAYEQYF
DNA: TGTGCCACCAGCGCAAGAAGGGCCTACGAGCAGTACTTC

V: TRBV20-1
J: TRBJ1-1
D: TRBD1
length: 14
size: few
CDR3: CSARGQGGVPEAFF
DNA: TGCAGTGCTAGGGGACAGGGTGGAGTCCCTGAAGCTTTCTTT

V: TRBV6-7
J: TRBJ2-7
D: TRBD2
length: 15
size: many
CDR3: CASSYQPGGADEQYF
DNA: TGTGCCAGCAGTTACCAGCCGGGGGGGGCGGACGAGCAGTACTTC

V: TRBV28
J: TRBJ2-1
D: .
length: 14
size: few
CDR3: CASSGRDTVNEQFF
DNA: TGTGCCAGCAGCGGCCGGGACACAGTCAATGAGCAGTTCTTC

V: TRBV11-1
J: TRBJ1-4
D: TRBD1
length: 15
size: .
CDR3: CASSSFRDREEKLFF
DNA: TGTGCCAGCAGCTCCTTCCGGGACAGGGAAGAAAAACTGTTTTTT

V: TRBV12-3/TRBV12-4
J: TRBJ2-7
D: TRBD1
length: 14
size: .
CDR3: CASSLSGGGHEQYF
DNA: TGTGCCAGCAGTTTGTCAGGGGGCGGCCACGAGCAGTACTTC

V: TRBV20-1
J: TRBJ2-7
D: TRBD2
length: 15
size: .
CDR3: CSAPMTSGGPQAQYF
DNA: TGCAGTGCTCCGATGACTAGCGGGGGGCCTCAGGCCCAGTACTTC

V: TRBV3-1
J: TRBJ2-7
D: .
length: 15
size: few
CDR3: CASSQETTAIYEQYF
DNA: TGTGCCAGCAGCCAAGAAACAACGGCGATCTACGAGCAGTACTTC

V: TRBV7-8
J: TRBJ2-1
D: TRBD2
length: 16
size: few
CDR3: CASSLGREGKDNEQFF
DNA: TGTGCCAGCAGCTTAGGGCGGGAGGGCAAGGACAATGAGCAGTTCTTC

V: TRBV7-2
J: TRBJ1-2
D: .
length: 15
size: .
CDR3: CASSLSRGPLYGYTF
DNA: TGTGCCAGCAGCTTATCTAGGGGCCCCCTCTATGGCTACACCTTC

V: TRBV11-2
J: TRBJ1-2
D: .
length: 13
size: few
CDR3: CASSSTDYYGYTF
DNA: TGTGCCAGCAGCTCGACGGACTACTATGGCTACACCTTC

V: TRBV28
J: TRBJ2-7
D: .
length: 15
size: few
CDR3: CATLLRAEGSYEQYF
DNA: TGTGCCACCCTACTCAGGGCGGAGGGCTCCTACGAGCAGTACTTC

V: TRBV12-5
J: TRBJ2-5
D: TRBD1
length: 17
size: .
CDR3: CASGLFPDRGPKETQYF
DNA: TGTGCTAGTGGTTTGTTCCCCGACAGGGGGCCAAAAGAGACCCAGTACTTC

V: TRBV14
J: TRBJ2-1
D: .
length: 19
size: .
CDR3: CASSQEPAFYLGSYNEQFF
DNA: TGTGCCAGCAGCCAAGAGCCCGCCTTCTACTTGGGGTCCTACAATGAGCAGTTCTTC

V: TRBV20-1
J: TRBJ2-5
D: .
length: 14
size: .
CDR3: CSARDLRTRETQYF
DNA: TGCAGTGCTAGAGATCTGAGGACCAGGGAGACCCAGTACTTC

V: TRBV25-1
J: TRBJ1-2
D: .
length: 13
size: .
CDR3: CASSEWGVDGYTF
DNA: TGTGCCAGCAGTGAATGGGGGGTGGATGGCTACACCTTC

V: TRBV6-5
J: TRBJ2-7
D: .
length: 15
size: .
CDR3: CASSPDRFPSYEQYF
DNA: TGTGCCAGCAGCCCCGACAGGTTCCCCTCCTACGAGCAGTACTTC

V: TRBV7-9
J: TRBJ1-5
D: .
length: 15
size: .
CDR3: CASSLGLSGNQPQHF
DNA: TGTGCCAGCAGCTTAGGACTGAGTGGCAATCAGCCCCAGCATTTT

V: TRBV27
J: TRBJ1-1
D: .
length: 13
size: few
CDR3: CASSWERWAEAFF
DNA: TGTGCCAGCAGTTGGGAGCGGTGGGCTGAAGCTTTCTTT

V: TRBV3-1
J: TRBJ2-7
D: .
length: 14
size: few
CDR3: CASSQRGAGQEQYF
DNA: TGTGCCAGCAGCCAAAGGGGGGCGGGACAAGAGCAGTACTTC

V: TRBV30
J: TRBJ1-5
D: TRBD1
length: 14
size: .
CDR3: CAWRIQGLGQPQHF
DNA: TGTGCCTGGAGAATACAGGGGCTAGGTCAGCCCCAGCATTTT

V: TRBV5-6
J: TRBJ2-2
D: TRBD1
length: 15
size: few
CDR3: CASSSTGANTGELFF
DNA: TGTGCCAGCAGCAGTACAGGGGCGAACACCGGGGAGCTGTTTTTT

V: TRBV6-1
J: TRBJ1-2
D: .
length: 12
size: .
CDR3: CASNLLQNGYTF
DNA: TGTGCCAGCAACCTACTACAGAATGGCTACACCTTC

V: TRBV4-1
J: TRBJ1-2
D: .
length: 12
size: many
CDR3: CASSQGQIGYTF
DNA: TGCGCCAGCAGCCAAGGACAGATTGGCTACACCTTC

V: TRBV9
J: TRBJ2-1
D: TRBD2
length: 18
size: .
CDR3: CASSTPGASGRSEHEQFF
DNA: TGTGCCAGCAGCACTCCCGGGGCTAGCGGGAGATCGGAGCACGAGCAGTTCTTC

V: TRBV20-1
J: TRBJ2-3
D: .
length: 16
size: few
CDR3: CSAREGLAQSTDTQYF
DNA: TGCAGTGCTAGAGAGGGTCTAGCCCAAAGCACAGATACGCAGTATTTT

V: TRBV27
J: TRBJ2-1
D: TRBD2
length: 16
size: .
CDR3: CANSSPRTSAFDEQFF
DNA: TGTGCCAACAGTTCCCCCCGGACTAGCGCCTTCGATGAGCAGTTCTTC

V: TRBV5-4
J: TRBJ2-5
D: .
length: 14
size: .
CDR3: CASSFSRGEETQYF
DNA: TGTGCCAGCAGCTTCAGCAGGGGAGAAGAGACCCAGTACTTC

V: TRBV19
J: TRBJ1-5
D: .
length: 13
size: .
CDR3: CASSIEGNQPQHF
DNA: TGTGCCAGTAGTATTGAGGGGAATCAGCCCCAGCATTTT

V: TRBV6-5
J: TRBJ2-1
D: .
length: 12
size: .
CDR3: CASSKPGPKQFF
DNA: TGTGCCAGCAGTAAACCGGGACCCAAGCAGTTCTTC

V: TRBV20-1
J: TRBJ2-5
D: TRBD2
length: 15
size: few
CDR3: CSARDTSGRGETQYF
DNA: TGCAGTGCTAGAGATACCAGCGGGAGAGGCGAGACCCAGTACTTC

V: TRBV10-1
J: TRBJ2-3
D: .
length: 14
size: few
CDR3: CASSEGMGTDTQYF
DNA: TGCGCCAGCAGTGAGGGGATGGGTACAGATACGCAGTATTTT

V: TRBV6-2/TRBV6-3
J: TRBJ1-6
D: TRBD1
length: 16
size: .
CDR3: CARVGDRVHDNSPLHF
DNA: TGTGCCAGAGTGGGGGACAGGGTCCACGATAATTCACCCCTCCACTTT

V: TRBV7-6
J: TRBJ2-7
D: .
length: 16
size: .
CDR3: CAGSLKPPGPHYEQYF
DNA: TGTGCCGGCAGCCTCAAACCACCGGGACCGCACTACGAGCAGTACTTC

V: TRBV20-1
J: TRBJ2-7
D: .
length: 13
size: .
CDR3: CSAPLKGGNEQYF
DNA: TGCAGTGCCCCCCTAAAGGGGGGTAACGAGCAGTACTTC

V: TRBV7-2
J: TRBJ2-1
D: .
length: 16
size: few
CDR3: CASSSTQLYSYNEQFF
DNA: TGTGCCAGCAGCTCGACACAGCTGTACTCCTACAATGAGCAGTTCTTC

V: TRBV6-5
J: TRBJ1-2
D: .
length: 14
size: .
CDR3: CASKGGSHDYGYTF
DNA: TGTGCCTCCAAAGGAGGTAGCCATGACTATGGCTACACCTTC

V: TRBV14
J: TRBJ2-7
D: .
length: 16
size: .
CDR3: CASSQDQTERAYERYF
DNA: TGTGCCAGCAGCCAAGACCAAACCGAACGGGCCTACGAGCGGTACTTC